Presented here are 22 T cell receptor beta chains from one specimen sequenced in a study of shared T cell receptors in the human thymus. Assay: immunoSEQ multiplex PCR; the TCRdb copy retains only in-frame clones and omits some. The sample lists hundreds of thousands of clones; approximately 85% were seen once. The same specimen was also included in a second study, on human thymus T cells.

Sequences were obtained from thymocytes. All receptors come from a girl under two years old with a congenital heart defect.

The chain carries TRBV9 and TRBJ2-1; 11 positions match TRBD2. The CDR3 is made up of 15 amino acids. The ends lost 2 bases at V and 5 bases at J; junction bases unmatched: 3. Per the germline V gene, CDR1 is SGDLS and CDR2 is YYNGEE. The CDR3 nucleotides are TGTGCCAGCAGCGTTCCGACTAGCGGGGACAATGAGCAGTTCTTC. This translates into CASSVPTSGDNEQFF.

The V gene is TRBV29-1, the J gene TRBJ1-1; D call uncertain. CDR1 is SQVTM, CDR2 ANQGSEA, per germline. The CDR3 covers 14 residues. Trimming took off 1 base at V and 1 base at J, with 10 bases between the two ends. The CDR3 is CSVEGVEGNTEAFF. The CDR3 nucleotides are TGCAGCGTTGAAGGAGTAGAGGGGAACACTGAAGCTTTCTTT.

This rearrangement joins TRBV5-4 to TRBJ2-5, with a weak D call TRBD1 (5 bases). Per germline, CDR1 SGHNT and CDR2 YYREEE (reference sequence). The CDR3 has 13 residues. Deletions cut 7 bases from V and 0 bases from J, with 10 bases between. In nucleotides, the CDR3 is TGTGCCAGCCGACGGACACACCAAGAGACCCAGTACTTC. Amino acid sequence: CASRRTHQETQYF.

The chain joins TRBV19 to TRBJ1-1; tentatively, D is TRBD1 (5 bases). V lost 4 bases to trimming and J lost 3 bases, with 18 bases between them. Germline V CDR1 and CDR2: LNHDA, SQIVND (reference sequence). This CDR3 region has 16 residues. CDR3 sequence (DNA): TGTGCCAGTAGTACACCCTCCAGGGTTACCTACACTGAAGCTTTCTTT. Encoded protein: CASSTPSRVTYTEAFF.

This clone has just a few counts. The CDR3 loop is CASRDSRHNEQFF. The CDR3 DNA reads as TGTGCCAGCCGGGACTCTCGCCACAATGAGCAGTTCTTC. The chain employs TRBV7-8 and TRBJ2-1; TRBD2 is a possible D gene (6 bases). The germline gives CDR1 SGHVS, CDR2 FQNEAQ. This CDR3 comprises 13 residues. The V end lost 8 bases, the J end lost 5 bases, and 13 bases lay between the germline ends.

The genes are TRBV11-3 and TRBJ1-1; D remains unclear. From germline, CDR1 is SGHNT and CDR2 YENEEA. The CDR3 is 12 residues long. V was cut by 6 bases and J by 2 bases, with 7 bases left in between. The CDR3 nucleotides read TGTGCCAGCAGTTCAGGTAACACTGAAGCTTTCTTT. This encodes CASSSGNTEAFF.

The chain couples TRBV9 to TRBJ2-3; TRBD2 matches 10 bases. V was clipped by 4 bases and J by 1 base; unmatched bases: 3. This CDR3 comprises 15 residues. From germline, CDR1 is SGDLS and CDR2 YYNGEE. CDR3 sequence reads: CASSIGLAGTDTQYF. The CDR3 DNA is TGTGCCAGCAGCATTGGACTAGCGGGCACAGATACGCAGTATTTT.

This rearrangement joins TRBV19 to TRBJ1-1; 8 positions agree with TRBD1. This CDR3 comprises 20 residues. Germline V gives CDR1 LNHDA, CDR2 SQIVND (reference sequence). Germline trimming cut 3 bases from V and 0 bases from J; bases unmatched to any gene: 18. CDR3 sequence: CASSIFAGQALLWVNTEAFF. For the CDR3, the DNA is TGTGCCAGTAGTATCTTTGCGGGACAGGCCCTTCTTTGGGTGAACACTGAAGCTTTCTTT. The complete variable domain, with remaining parts taken from reference TRBV19 and TRBJ1-1, reads DGGITQSPKYLFRKEGQNVTLSCEQNLNHDAMYWYRQDPGQGLRLIYYSQIVNDFQKGDIAEGYSVSREKKESFPLTVTSAQKNPTAFYLCASSIFAGQALLWVNTEAFFGQGTRLTVV.

The chain links TRBV10-3 to TRBJ2-1; D ambiguous. CDR3 length equals 17 residues. Trimming cost V 2 bases and J 0 bases, with 14 bases left between them. The germline V gene has CDR1 ENHRY and CDR2 SYGVKD. The CDR3 region is CAISETLFGSSYNEQFF. CDR3 sequence (DNA): TGTGCCATCAGTGAGACGTTGTTTGGTAGCTCCTACAATGAGCAGTTCTTC.

This clone was observed once. The rearrangement uses TRBV6-5 and TRBJ1-1, with 9 bases matching TRBD1. Germline V gene sequence: CDR1 MNHEY, CDR2 SVGAGI. The J segment lost 5 bases and the V segment lost 6 bases, leaving 4 bases of the junction unmatched. The CDR3 totals 13 residues. Written as DNA, the CDR3 is TGTGCCAGCAGGGGACAGGGCGAGACTGAAGCTTTCTTT. Residues: CASRGQGETEAFF.

The chain is built from TRBV4-3 and TRBJ2-7; TRBD1 agrees at 11 bases. The CDR3 runs to 17 residues. CDR1 and CDR2 (germline): LGHNA, YSLEER. V shed 0 bases and J 2 bases; nucleotides not matched to a gene: 6. CDR3 coding DNA: TGCGCCAGCAGCCAAGAAACCGGGACAGGGGGAACCTACGAGCAGTACTTC. It translates to CASSQETGTGGTYEQYF.

The chain has TRBV2 and TRBJ1-1; no definite D call. The CDR3 spans 14 residues. Trimming took 4 bases from V and 3 from J, leaving 12 bases between them. The germline gives CDR1 SNHLY, CDR2 FYNNEI. The chain's CDR3 is CASSVAPADTEAFF. CDR3 DNA: TGTGCCAGCAGTGTTGCCCCGGCGGACACTGAAGCTTTCTTT.

This clone has just one count. The chain recombines TRBV5-6 with TRBJ2-2; TRBD1 is a possible D gene (6 bases). The CDR3 covers 18 residues. V lost 4 bases and J lost 4, with 23 bases in between. CDR1 and CDR2 (germline): SGHDT, YYEEEE. The CDR3, as DNA: TGTGCCAGCAGCCAAGTTGATAATTCGACAGGACCCACCGGGGAGCTGTTTTTT. Translation gives CASSQVDNSTGPTGELFF.

In this sample, this clone turned up a few times. The rearrangement joins TRBV7-2 to TRBJ1-1; perhaps TRBD1 as D (5 bases). CDR1 SGHTA and CDR2 FQGNSA come from the germline V gene. V lost 1 base, J lost 0 bases, and 15 bases lay in between. The CDR3 is 17 amino acids. As DNA, the CDR3 is TGTGCCAGCAGCTTAGGGGCAGGGTTCGAGATGAACACTGAAGCTTTCTTT. This codes for CASSLGAGFEMNTEAFF.

V and J are TRBV5-4 and TRBJ2-1, with TRBD2 matching over 12 bases. Germline values: CDR1 SGHNT, CDR2 YYREEE (reference sequence). The ends lost 4 bases at V and 3 bases at J; junction bases unmatched: 8. CDR3 length: 17 residues. As DNA, the CDR3 is TGTGCCAGCAGCCTAGCGGGGGGGACAAGGATCTACAATGAGCAGTTCTTC. This translates into CASSLAGGTRIYNEQFF.

The table lists this clone with a few counts. Other nucleotide sequences from this sample produce the same CDR3. This rearrangement joins TRBV28 to TRBJ2-7; 7 nucleotides match TRBD1. The germline V gene encodes CDR1 MDHEN and CDR2 SYDVKM. The CDR3 length is 13 residues. J lost 2 bases, V lost 5 bases, and 3 bases had no gene match. CDR3 bases: TGTGCCAGCAGTACAGGGGTGACCTACGAGCAGTACTTC. It yields the protein CASSTGVTYEQYF.

The chain recombines TRBV4-1 with TRBJ2-1; 8 bases agree with TRBD1. The CDR3 spans 19 residues. CDR1 and CDR2 from the germline V gene are MGHRA and YSYEKL. Trimming removed 1 base from V and 0 bases from J; junction bases left unmatched: 11. CDR3 sequence reads: CASSQGDRRVVSSYNEQFF. DNA for the CDR3: TGCGCCAGCAGCCAAGGGGACAGGAGGGTGGTGAGCTCCTACAATGAGCAGTTCTTC.

The rearrangement uses TRBV4-1 and TRBJ1-1; D ambiguous. Germline values: CDR1 MGHRA, CDR2 YSYEKL. The CDR3 contains 15 residues. V gave up 4 bases and J gave up 0 bases, with 12 bases separating them. The CDR3 sequence is CASSLSEGMNTEAFF. CDR3 bases: TGCGCCAGCAGCCTGAGTGAGGGTATGAACACTGAAGCTTTCTTT.

This chain connects TRBV5-1 to TRBJ1-2; D might be TRBD1 (6 bases). V lost 5 bases to trimming and J lost 7 bases, with 18 bases between them. This CDR3 has 14 residues. Germline values: CDR1 SGHRS, CDR2 YFSETQ. CDR3 nucleotide sequence: TGCGCCAGCAGTTTTGTGGGCCAGGGGCTTGGCTACACCTTC. Its translation: CASSFVGQGLGYTF.

This clone was seen once. V usage is TRBV19 and J usage is TRBJ2-3, with TRBD2 matching over 9 bases. V lost 5 bases to trimming and J lost 0 bases; unmatched junction nucleotides: 9. From germline, CDR1 is LNHDA and CDR2 SQIVND (reference sequence). The CDR3 is made up of 17 amino acids. As DNA, the CDR3 is TGTGCCAGTAGTCCAGCAGGGACTAGCTGTAGCACAGATACGCAGTATTTT. Its protein product is CASSPAGTSCSTDTQYF.

A single count supports this clone. The chain couples TRBV19 to TRBJ1-5; 7 bases map to TRBD1. This CDR3 has 18 amino acids. V shed 4 bases, J shed 1 base, and the junction held 13 bases outside the gene matches. Germline CDR1 reads LNHDA; CDR2 reads SQIVND (reference sequence). The CDR3 DNA sequence: TGTGCCAGTAGTAGACAGGGAGAGGCTAATATCAGCAATCAGCCCCAGCATTTT. It translates to CASSRQGEANISNQPQHF. Combining the CDR3 with reference TRBV19 and TRBJ1-5 gives the whole variable domain DGGITQSPKYLFRKEGQNVTLSCEQNLNHDAMYWYRQDPGQGLRLIYYSQIVNDFQKGDIAEGYSVSREKKESFPLTVTSAQKNPTAFYLCASSRQGEANISNQPQHFGDGTRLSIL.

The genes are TRBV2 and TRBJ2-7, with 9 bases lining up with TRBD1. The CDR3 length is 16 residues. The germline gives CDR1 SNHLY, CDR2 FYNNEI. The junction had 9 bases not matched to a gene; V was cut back by 5 bases and J by 1 base. CDR3 loop: CASSHPGQGRSYEQYF. CDR3 coding DNA: TGTGCCAGCAGTCACCCCGGACAGGGGAGGTCCTACGAGCAGTACTTC.